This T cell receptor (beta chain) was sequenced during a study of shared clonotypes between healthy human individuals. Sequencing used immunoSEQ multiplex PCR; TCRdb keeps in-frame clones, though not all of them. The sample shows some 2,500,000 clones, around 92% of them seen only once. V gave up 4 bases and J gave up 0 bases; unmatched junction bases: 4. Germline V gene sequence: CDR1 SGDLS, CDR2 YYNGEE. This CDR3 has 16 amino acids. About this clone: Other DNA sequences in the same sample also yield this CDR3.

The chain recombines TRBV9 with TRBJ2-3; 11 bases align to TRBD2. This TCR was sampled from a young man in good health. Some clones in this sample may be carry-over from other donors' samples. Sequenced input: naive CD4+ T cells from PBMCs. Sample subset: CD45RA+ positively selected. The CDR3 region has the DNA TGTGCCAGCAGCCCTCGGACTAGCGGGAGCACAGATACGCAGTATTTT. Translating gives CASSPRTSGSTDTQYF. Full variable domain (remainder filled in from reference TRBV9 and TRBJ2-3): DSGVTQTPKHLITATGQRVTLRCSPRSGDLSVYWYQQSLDQGLQFLIQYYNGEERAKGNILERFSAQQFPDLHSELNLSSLELGDSALYFCASSPRTSGSTDTQYFGPGTRLTVL.